These 22 T cell receptor beta chains originate from one sample sequenced in a study of technical replicates of blood from a handful of donors. Clones were read by immunoSEQ multiplex PCR, and TCRdb kept only the in-frame ones, dropping some. Seen here are 80,000 to 95,000 clones, 90% to 96% observed once, and the top ten hold roughly 0.39%. Sample: T cells isolated from PBMCs. The source of these receptors is a human donor in good health.

The chain has TRBV4-1 and TRBJ2-2, with D perhaps TRBD2 (6 bases). Trimming removed 1 base from V and 4 bases from J, with 19 bases in between. The CDR3 runs to 18 residues. Germline CDR1 reads MGHRA; CDR2 reads YSYEKL. This CDR3 reads CASSQGVGGAVVTGELFF. CDR3 nucleotide sequence: TGCGCCAGCAGCCAAGGGGTAGGCGGGGCCGTGGTCACCGGGGAGCTGTTTTTT.

V gene TRBV21-1 combines with J gene TRBJ2-7; the table gives TRBD1 as D, unverified against the DNA. TRBV21-1 represents a pseudogene. The CDR3 has 17 residues. The CDR3 sequence is CASSKRNRDRASYEQYF. The CDR3, as DNA: TGTGCCAGCAGCAAAAGAAACCGGGACAGGGCCTCCTACGAGCAGTACTTC.

The chain couples TRBV27 to TRBJ2-7, with a tentative D call TRBD2 (5 bases). V lost 4 bases, J lost 2 bases, and 9 bases lay in between. Per germline, CDR1 MNHEY and CDR2 SMNVEV (reference sequence). The CDR3 extends over 13 amino acids. The CDR3 loop is CASSYPGTYEQYF. CDR3 bases: TGTGCCAGCAGTTACCCGGGAACCTACGAGCAGTACTTC.

The chain is built from TRBV11-2 and TRBJ2-7; the match to TRBD1 covers 10 bases. The CDR3 consists of 16 residues. V shed 1 base and J 3 bases; nucleotides not matched to a gene: 6. CDR1 SGHAT and CDR2 FQNNGV come from the germline V gene. As DNA, the CDR3 is TGTGCCAGCAGCTTAGTCTCGGGACAGGGGATCTACGAGCAGTACTTC. Protein: CASSLVSGQGIYEQYF.

The J gene is TRBJ1-2, the V gene TRBV25-1, with 8 positions matching TRBD1. Per germline, CDR1 MGHDK and CDR2 SYGVNS. The CDR3 loop spans 14 amino acids. With 3 bases clipped from V and 8 bases from J, the junction kept 8 bases outside the gene matches. In DNA, the CDR3 is TGTGCCAGCAGTGATCCCACGGACAGGGAAGGCTACACCTTC. As protein: CASSDPTDREGYTF.

The V gene is TRBV28, the J gene TRBJ2-7; D not certain. CDR1 is MDHEN, CDR2 SYDVKM, per germline. Trimming left V 1 base short and J 2 bases short, with 6 bases between. The CDR3 loop spans 13 amino acids. CDR3 sequence (DNA): TGTGCCAGCAGTTTATTACACCCCTACGAGCAGTACTTC. It specifies CASSLLHPYEQYF.

V is TRBV14 and J is TRBJ2-5, with 7 bases fitting TRBD1. V shed 0 bases, J shed 5 bases, and the junction held 3 bases outside the gene matches. The CDR3 runs to 14 residues. Germline V gives CDR1 SGHDN, CDR2 FVKESK. This CDR3 reads CASSQEGGMETQYF. The CDR3 DNA is TGTGCCAGCAGCCAAGAAGGGGGCATGGAGACCCAGTACTTC.

The J gene is TRBJ1-5, the V gene TRBV2; 11 bases align to TRBD1. The CDR3 extends over 16 amino acids. Germline trimming cut 4 bases from V and 3 bases from J; bases unmatched to any gene: 5. Germline V gene sequence: CDR1 SNHLY, CDR2 FYNNEI. The CDR3 spells CASSVGTGGNNQPQHF. CDR3 nucleotides: TGTGCCAGCAGTGTCGGGACAGGGGGGAACAATCAGCCCCAGCATTTT.

The chain couples TRBV6-5 to TRBJ1-3; unclear D gene. CDR3 length: 16 amino acids. Trimming removed 0 bases at V and 0 bases at J, with 9 bases between. CDR1 and CDR2 (germline): MNHEY, SVGAGI. CDR3 sequence reads: CASSYSMGGSGNTIYF. The CDR3 nucleotides are TGTGCCAGCAGTTACTCGATGGGAGGCTCTGGAAACACCATATATTTT.

This chain joins TRBV20-1 and TRBJ1-1, with D uncertain. CDR1 and CDR2 from the germline V gene are DFQATT and SNEGSKA (reference sequence). The CDR3 extends over 8 amino acids. Trimming removed 3 bases from V and 11 bases from J, with 4 bases in between. The CDR3 region has the DNA TGCAGTGCTAGGGAGGCTTTCTTT. It yields the protein CSAREAFF.

This rearrangement joins TRBV19 to TRBJ1-6; 8 bases match TRBD1. Germline-derived CDR1 and CDR2 are LNHDA and SQIVND (reference sequence). This CDR3 has 15 residues. With 5 bases clipped from V and 7 bases from J, the junction kept 7 bases outside the gene matches. In DNA, the CDR3 is TGTGCCAGTAGTCCCTCGGACAGGGAGAATTCACCCCTCCACTTT. Amino acid sequence: CASSPSDRENSPLHF.

This clone was recorded only once. This chain uses TRBV4-1 with TRBJ2-7; 9 bases align to TRBD1. CDR1 MGHRA and CDR2 YSYEKL come from the germline V gene. The CDR3 has 14 amino acids. Trimming took 4 bases from V and 7 from J; bases not matched to a gene: 8. The CDR3: CASSRQDRGGEQYF. The CDR3 DNA sequence: TGCGCCAGCAGCCGGCAGGACAGGGGTGGGGAGCAGTACTTC.

This clone was detected once. This sequence joins TRBV29-1 and TRBJ2-3, with TRBD2 identical over 13 bases. The length of the CDR3 is 13 residues. Germline V gene sequence: CDR1 SQVTM, CDR2 ANQGSEA. V gave up 7 bases and J gave up 4 bases; unmatched junction bases: 2. The CDR3 DNA is TGCAGCGGACTAGCGGGAGGCCCAGATACGCAGTATTTT. Protein: CSGLAGGPDTQYF.

This chain links TRBV9 with TRBJ2-3; TRBD2 matches at 12 bases. The CDR3 extends over 22 amino acids. Trimming cost V 3 bases and J 2 bases; bases outside gene matches: 22. In germline, CDR1 is SGDLS, CDR2 YYNGEE. CDR3: CASSGRVTGLAGGPMYTDTQYF. DNA of the CDR3: TGTGCCAGCAGCGGGCGGGTAACGGGGCTAGCGGGAGGGCCCATGTACACAGATACGCAGTATTTT.

This chain links TRBV7-8 with TRBJ2-5; 10 positions match TRBD1. V shed 5 bases and J 5 bases; nucleotides not matched to a gene: 11. Germline CDR1 SGHVS, CDR2 FQNEAQ. CDR3 length equals 16 residues. The CDR3 coding sequence is TGTGCCAGCAGCCCTAGGACAGGGGGGGTCCTGGAGACCCAGTACTTC. The encoded protein is CASSPRTGGVLETQYF.

The chain recombines TRBV15 with TRBJ1-4; a weak D match, TRBD1 (6 bases). The V gene lost 3 bases and the J gene lost 0 bases, with 14 bases spanning the gap. The CDR3 spans 17 residues. Germline assignment: CDR1 LNHNV and CDR2 YYDKDF (reference sequence). CDR3: CATSRRGGLSTNEKLFF. CDR3 DNA: TGTGCCACCAGCAGGAGGGGGGGCCTATCAACTAATGAAAAACTGTTTTTT. Looking up the rest from reference TRBV15 and TRBJ1-4 gives the full variable domain: DAMVIQNPRYQVTQFGKPVTLSCSQTLNHNVMYWYQQKSSQAPKLLFHYYDKDFNNEADTPDNFQSRRPNTSFCFLDIRSPGLGDTAMYLCATSRRGGLSTNEKLFFGSGTQLSVL.

This sequence joins TRBV11-3 and TRBJ2-1; TRBD2 aligns across 8 bases. The V gene's germline CDR1 is SGHNT and CDR2 YENEEA. With V trimmed by 3 bases and J by 4 bases, 8 bases remained unmatched. CDR3 length: 16 amino acids. This CDR3 is CASSFSAGGGYNEQFF. The DNA of the CDR3 is TGTGCCAGCAGCTTCTCCGCGGGAGGCGGGTACAATGAGCAGTTCTTC.

V gene TRBV9 combines with J gene TRBJ1-1; 9 positions agree with TRBD1. Per germline, CDR1 SGDLS and CDR2 YYNGEE. The CDR3 runs 14 residues. Trimming at V came to 5 bases and at J to 1 base, leaving 3 bases not matched to a gene. CDR3 sequence reads: CASRGQGENTEAFF. The CDR3 coding sequence is TGTGCCAGCAGGGGACAGGGAGAGAACACTGAAGCTTTCTTT. Complete variable domain (other parts from reference TRBV9 and TRBJ1-1): DSGVTQTPKHLITATGQRVTLRCSPRSGDLSVYWYQQSLDQGLQFLIQYYNGEERAKGNILERFSAQQFPDLHSELNLSSLELGDSALYFCASRGQGENTEAFFGQGTRLTVV.

The V call is TRBV6-1, the J call TRBJ2-3, with 7 nucleotides matching TRBD2. Germline values: CDR1 MNHNS, CDR2 SASEGT. Unmatched junction bases numbered 5, after V lost 2 bases and J lost 0 bases. The CDR3 length is 16 residues. CDR3 sequence: CASSEWLAASTDTQYF. CDR3 nucleotide sequence: TGTGCCAGCAGTGAATGGCTAGCGGCTAGCACAGATACGCAGTATTTT.

This clone was seen a single time. The chain's CDR3 is CASSIPGNEKLFF. The CDR3 DNA reads TGTGCCAGTAGTATCCCGGGTAATGAAAAACTGTTTTTT. The chain carries TRBV19 and TRBJ1-4; D is unresolved. V lost 3 bases and J 4 bases, leaving 6 bases between the germline ends. The CDR3 covers 13 residues. Germline V gene lookup returns CDR1 LNHDA and CDR2 SQIVND (reference sequence).

The V and J genes are TRBV11-2 and TRBJ1-4, with D tentatively TRBD1 (5 bases). The germline V gene encodes CDR1 SGHAT and CDR2 FQNNGV. The CDR3 is 13 residues long. V was pared by 4 bases and J by 5 bases, with 8 bases between. This CDR3 is CASSWTLNEKLFF. CDR3 DNA sequence: TGTGCCAGCAGCTGGACACTAAATGAAAAACTGTTTTTT.

V is TRBV5-4 and J is TRBJ2-5; TRBD2 might be the D (6 bases). Trimming shortened V by 4 bases and J by 2 bases, and 15 bases separated the two germline ends. Germline-derived CDR1 and CDR2 are SGHNT and YYREEE (reference sequence). CDR3 length: 15 residues. The CDR3 loop reads CASSATSGEQETQYF. The CDR3 coding sequence is TGTGCCAGCAGCGCTACGTCGGGGGAACAAGAGACCCAGTACTTC. The full variable domain, in which reference TRBV5-4 and TRBJ2-5 provide the parts outside the CDR3, is ETGVTQSPTHLIKTRGQQVTLRCSSQSGHNTVSWYQQALGQGPQFIFQYYREEENGRGNFPPRFSGLQFPNYSSELNVNALELDDSALYLCASSATSGEQETQYFGPGTRLLVL.